These T cell receptor beta chains were read from a single sample in a study of CD8 T cells in Susac syndrome. Using its own MiXCR run on the immunoSEQ multiplex PCR reads, TCRdb lists one record per CDR3 protein. The top ten clones hold about 0.27% of a sample with 25,000 to 30,000 distinct CDR3 sequences, roughly 92% of them seen once. Sequenced sample: CD8+ T cells from PBMCs. These receptor sequences come from a human donor in good health. Each CDR3 is given with its conserved first and last residue. The order of the fields is clone size, CDR3 length, J gene, D gene, V gene, CDR3 protein, CDR3 DNA. The D gene is left open where the match is weak. Clone size is stated in some rows and not others, as once, few, many or a class when expanded.

>.|14|TRBJ2-7|.|TRBV7-2
CASSLGGAANEQYF
TGTGCCAGCAGCCTAGGCGGGGCGGCGAACGAGCAGTACTTC
>.|15|TRBJ1-2|TRBD1|TRBV7-9
CASSFSTGAFYGYTF
TGTGCCAGCAGCTTTTCCACAGGGGCGTTCTATGGCTACACCTTC
>.|13|TRBJ1-1|.|TRBV29-1
CSVEGLEGTEAFF
TGCAGCGTTGAAGGACTCGAGGGCACTGAAGCTTTCTTT
>.|16|TRBJ2-7|TRBD1|TRBV4-1
CASSQGTGQLSYEQYF
TGCGCCAGCAGCCAAGGAACGGGACAGCTCTCCTACGAGCAGTACTTC
>.|16|TRBJ2-7|TRBD1|TRBV11-2
CASSLDKRQGGYEQYF
TGTGCCAGCAGCTTAGATAAAAGACAGGGGGGGTACGAGCAGTACTTC
>.|14|TRBJ1-5|.|TRBV9
CASSVGGGNQPQHF
TGTGCCAGCAGCGTAGGGGGGGGCAATCAGCCCCAGCATTTT
>.|14|TRBJ2-1|.|TRBV6-2/TRBV6-3
CASSSVQLYNEQFF
TGTGCCAGCAGTTCTGTCCAGTTATACAATGAGCAGTTCTTC
>once|14|TRBJ2-1|.|TRBV13
CASSRPKGTNEQFF
TGTGCCAGCAGTCGCCCCAAGGGGACCAATGAGCAGTTCTTC
>.|15|TRBJ2-1|TRBD1|TRBV27
CASSDREGSYNEQFF
TGTGCCAGCAGCGACAGGGAAGGATCCTACAATGAGCAGTTCTTC
>.|15|TRBJ1-1|.|TRBV4-3
CASSQDPLLNTEAFF
TGCGCCAGCAGCCAAGATCCGCTTTTGAACACTGAAGCTTTCTTT
>.|14|TRBJ1-1|TRBD1|TRBV7-9
CASSLDRGTAEAFF
TGTGCCAGCAGCTTAGACAGGGGGACCGCTGAAGCTTTCTTT
>.|16|TRBJ1-1|.|TRBV10-3
CAISESTWGEGTEAFF
TGTGCCATCAGTGAGTCGACGTGGGGCGAGGGCACTGAAGCTTTCTTT
>.|14|TRBJ2-1|.|TRBV3-1
CTSSQGQFYNEQFF
TGTACCAGCAGCCAAGGACAGTTTTACAATGAGCAGTTCTTC
>.|14|TRBJ2-7|.|TRBV9
CASSVGEGSYEQYF
TGTGCCAGCAGCGTAGGAGAGGGTTCCTACGAGCAGTACTTC
>.|14|TRBJ1-1|.|TRBV4-3
CASSQDSGYAEAFF
TGCGCCAGCAGCCAAGATTCGGGGTACGCTGAAGCTTTCTTT
>.|14|TRBJ1-2|.|TRBV20-1
CSARVPFGKYGYTF
TGCAGTGCTAGAGTCCCTTTCGGGAAATATGGCTACACCTTC
>.|15|TRBJ2-3|.|TRBV3-1
CASSQAGISTDTQYF
TGTGCCAGCAGCCAAGCGGGGATTAGCACAGATACGCAGTATTTT
>.|15|TRBJ1-6|.|TRBV6-5
CASSDKSSYNSPLHF
TGTGCCAGCAGTGACAAGAGCTCCTATAATTCACCCCTCCACTTT
>.|14|TRBJ1-1|.|TRBV5-1
CASSSRPTNTEAFF
TGCGCCAGCAGCTCTAGACCCACGAACACTGAAGCTTTCTTT
>once|17|TRBJ2-2|.|TRBV6-5
CASSYPAYGGYTGELFF
TGTGCCAGCAGCTATCCGGCTTACGGGGGTTACACCGGGGAGCTGTTTTTT
>once|11|TRBJ1-5|.|TRBV6-2/TRBV6-3
CASRSTALKHF
TGTGCCAGCAGATCGACGGCCCTTAAGCATTTT
>.|14|TRBJ2-5|TRBD2|TRBV29-1
CSSGAGGRQETQYF
TGCAGCTCGGGAGCGGGGGGTCGCCAAGAGACCCAGTACTTC
>.|16|TRBJ1-1|TRBD1|TRBV4-1
CASSQGLTGADTEAFF
TGCGCCAGCAGTCAGGGTCTGACAGGGGCGGACACTGAAGCTTTCTTT
>.|15|TRBJ2-3|.|TRBV14
CASSQVGVLTDTQYF
TGTGCCAGCAGCCAAGTGGGGGTTCTCACAGATACGCAGTATTTT
>.|15|TRBJ2-5|.|TRBV14
CASSQPTVQQETQYF
TGTGCCAGCAGCCAACCTACAGTTCAACAAGAGACCCAGTACTTC
>.|17|TRBJ1-2|TRBD1|TRBV27
CASSFGTGVWDHYGYTF
TGTGCCAGCAGTTTCGGGACAGGGGTTTGGGACCACTATGGCTACACCTTC
>.|17|TRBJ1-1|TRBD1|TRBV3-1
CASSQDPGGTVVTEAFF
TGTGCCAGCAGCCAAGATCCAGGGGGGACTGTGGTCACTGAAGCTTTCTTT
>.|16|TRBJ2-7|TRBD1|TRBV12-3/TRBV12-4
CASRPPDRVNYYEQYF
TGTGCCAGCCGCCCTCCTGACAGGGTCAACTACTACGAGCAGTACTTC
>.|14|TRBJ1-1|.|TRBV12-3/TRBV12-4
CASSSTASNTEAFF
TGTGCCAGCAGTTCGACAGCTTCGAACACTGAAGCTTTCTTT
>.|15|TRBJ2-7|TRBD1|TRBV29-1
CSVAHRDRDLYEQYF
TGCAGCGTTGCCCACCGGGACAGGGATTTGTATGAGCAGTACTTC
>.|14|TRBJ2-3|.|TRBV27
CASRLSSRGDTQYF
TGTGCCAGCAGACTCTCCTCTCGGGGAGATACGCAGTATTTT
>.|13|TRBJ2-3|.|TRBV3-1
CASSPIVTGTQYF
TGTGCCAGCAGCCCGATAGTCACCGGTACGCAGTATTTT
>.|15|TRBJ2-1|TRBD1|TRBV27
CASSNRDRGNNEQFF
TGTGCCAGCAGTAACCGGGACAGGGGTAACAATGAGCAGTTCTTC
>.|16|TRBJ2-1|.|TRBV6-1
CASSRPTGYRDNEQFF
TGTGCCAGCAGTCGCCCGACGGGATACAGGGACAATGAGCAGTTCTTC
>.|13|TRBJ1-5|TRBD1|TRBV12-3/TRBV12-4
CASSGTGNQPQHF
TGTGCCAGCAGTGGGACAGGGAATCAGCCCCAGCATTTT
>.|15|TRBJ2-7|.|TRBV4-3
CASSQATSGTYEQYF
TGCGCCAGCAGCCAAGCGACCTCAGGCACCTACGAGCAGTACTTC
>once|14|TRBJ2-7|TRBD1|TRBV29-1
CSGIGTGGSYEQYF
TGCAGCGGGATTGGGACAGGGGGCTCCTACGAGCAGTACTTC
>.|13|TRBJ2-7|TRBD1|TRBV12-3/TRBV12-4
CASGTGATYEQYF
TGTGCCAGTGGGACAGGGGCCACCTACGAGCAGTACTTC
>.|16|TRBJ2-3|TRBD2|TRBV5-1
CASSFGGVPTTDTQYF
TGCGCCAGCAGCTTCGGGGGGGTTCCCACAACAGATACGCAGTATTTT
>.|17|TRBJ1-2|TRBD1|TRBV5-5
CASSLGGRTGEHYGYTF
TGTGCCAGCAGCTTGGGAGGTCGGACAGGGGAGCACTATGGCTACACCTTC
>.|14|TRBJ1-4|.|TRBV12-3/TRBV12-4
CASSFSGTNEKLFF
TGTGCCAGCAGTTTTTCCGGGACAAATGAAAAACTGTTTTTT
>.|15|TRBJ2-6|.|TRBV6-5
CASSYSGVGANVLTF
TGTGCCAGCAGTTACTCGGGGGTCGGGGCCAACGTCCTGACTTTC
>.|12|TRBJ2-1|.|TRBV29-1
CSVVEGYNEQFF
TGCAGCGTTGTTGAGGGGTACAATGAGCAGTTCTTC
>.|18|TRBJ2-1|.|TRBV4-3
CASSQEIAGASSYNEQFF
TGCGCCAGCAGCCAAGAAATCGCGGGGGCTAGCTCCTACAATGAGCAGTTCTTC
>once|14|TRBJ2-3|.|TRBV9
CASSVVGSTDTQYF
TGTGCCAGCAGCGTAGTTGGCAGCACAGATACGCAGTATTTT
>.|17|TRBJ2-3|.|TRBV7-9
CASSRTTGGSSTDTQYF
TGTGCCAGCAGCCGTACAACAGGAGGATCTAGCACAGATACGCAGTATTTT
>.|16|TRBJ2-7|.|TRBV21-1
CASSKGPRTTPYEQYF
TGTGCCAGCAGCAAGGGCCCCCGGACTACCCCATACGAGCAGTACTTC
>.|15|TRBJ2-3|TRBD2|TRBV7-2
CASSPLAGITDTQYF
TGTGCCAGCTCTCCCTTAGCGGGGATCACAGATACGCAGTATTTT
>once|13|TRBJ1-3|TRBD1|TRBV25-1
CASSTTGGNTIYF
TGTGCCAGCAGTACGACAGGGGGAAACACCATATATTTT
>.|15|TRBJ1-6|.|TRBV6-2/TRBV6-3
CASSLSWSPNSPLHF
TGTGCCAGCAGTCTATCGTGGAGCCCGAATTCACCCCTCCACTTT
>.|14|TRBJ1-2|.|TRBV6-6
CASSYPYGTYGYTF
TGTGCCAGCAGTTACCCATACGGGACCTATGGCTACACCTTC
>.|14|TRBJ1-1|.|TRBV4-3
CASSQDRVSTEAFF
TGCGCCAGCAGCCAAGACAGGGTGAGCACTGAAGCTTTCTTT
>.|15|TRBJ1-2|.|TRBV9
CASSSRLGRGEGYTF
TGTGCCAGCAGCTCCCGCTTGGGCCGGGGTGAGGGCTACACCTTC
>.|14|TRBJ2-3|.|TRBV7-2
CASSDSWGTDTQYF
TGTGCCAGCAGCGATAGTTGGGGAACAGATACGCAGTATTTT
>.|13|TRBJ2-7|.|TRBV2
CASSTSVPYEQYF
TGTGCCAGCAGTACGAGTGTACCCTACGAGCAGTACTTC
>.|15|TRBJ1-2|.|TRBV4-1
CASSQASGAQDGYTF
TGCGCCAGCAGCCAAGCCTCGGGGGCGCAGGATGGCTACACCTTC